One and the same sample provided the 10 T cell receptor beta chains below, sequenced in a study of blood T cells in healthy people across ages (dated by TCRdb to the mid-2010s). Receptors were amplified or captured by 5' RACE. The data were produced on an Illumina HiSeq 2500. A second PCR of roughly 7 to 11 cycles was performed with a sample-barcoded 5' primer and a J-beta primer mix. TCRdb ran its own pipeline on the public reads, namely fastp trimming at Q25 and MiXCR clone calling, and kept in-frame beta chains. A single entry per CDR3 protein holds the most common genes and DNA from its merged rows. This sample lists over 1,500,000 distinct CDR3 sequences; roughly 50% were detected once. In total, the top ten clones hold 2% to 2.5% of the sample. Sample: blood. Receptors were obtained from a woman in her thirties or forties in good health.

The rearrangement uses TRBV20-1 and TRBJ1-2; perhaps TRBD1 as D (6 bases). V was clipped by 3 bases and J by 10 bases, with 21 bases between them. Per germline, CDR1 DFQATT and CDR2 SNEGSKA (reference sequence). This CDR3 spans 14 amino acids. The CDR3 DNA reads TGCAGTGCTAGGACGGGACAAGACGTCTATTTCTACACCTTC. Translating gives CSARTGQDVYFYTF.

The chain links TRBV20-1 to TRBJ2-5; the D is unclear. CDR1 and CDR2 (germline): DFQATT, SNEGSKA (reference sequence). CDR3 length: 13 residues. The CDR3 region has the DNA TGCGGCTTTTCCCGTTACGAAGATCGGACCCAGTACTTC. It translates to CGFSRYEDRTQYF.

This clonotype was seen a few times. This chain uses TRBV27 with TRBJ1-5; a weak D match, TRBD1 (6 bases). V shed 3 bases and J shed 6 bases, with 9 bases lying between them. This CDR3 has 13 amino acids. CDR1 and CDR2 (germline): MNHEY, SMNVEV (reference sequence). In nucleotides, the CDR3 is TGTGCCAGCAGTTTCGCCAGGGGTCAGCCCCAGCATTTT. Its protein is CASSFARGQPQHF.

A note on this clonotype: One junction end disagrees with the germline gene, perhaps due to a read error. The J gene is TRBJ2-3, the V gene TRBV2; D is ambiguous. CDR3 size: 14 residues. Germline CDR1 and CDR2: SNHLY and FYNNEI. The CDR3 sequence is CASRVLVNTDAQYF. In DNA, the CDR3 is TGTGCCAGCAGGGTACTTGTAAACACAGATGCGCAGTATTTT.

The chain is built from TRBV27 and TRBJ1-2; the D is unclear. V was pared by 5 bases and J by 8 bases, with 15 bases between. In germline, CDR1 is MNHEY, CDR2 SMNVEV (reference sequence). This CDR3 is 13 amino acids long. The CDR3, as DNA: TGTGCCAGCAGTCCCGCGGGGTCGGAGGGCTACACCTTC. The encoded protein is CASSPAGSEGYTF.

This clonotype occurred a few times. V gene TRBV4-2 combines with J gene TRBJ2-1, with 10 bases fitting TRBD2. With V trimmed by 1 base and J by 5 bases, 5 bases remained unmatched. The CDR3 totals 16 residues. Germline CDR1 LGHNA, CDR2 YNFKEQ. The CDR3 bases are TGTGCCAGCAGCCAAGCCAACCTAGCGGGGGACAATGAGCAGTTCTTC. It codes for CASSQANLAGDNEQFF.

The chain joins TRBV28 to TRBJ2-1; 14 nucleotides match TRBD2. With 4 bases clipped from V and 14 bases from J, the junction kept 10 bases outside the gene matches. This CDR3 is built from 15 residues. Germline CDR1 reads MDHEN; CDR2 reads SYDVKM. CDR3 DNA sequence: TGTGCCAGCAGTTCCATCGGACTAGCGGGGGGCGGAGAGTTCTTC. This codes for CASSSIGLAGGGEFF.

The CDR3 sequence is CASSGTAFPEGTQYF. The CDR3 bases are TGTGCCAGCAGCGGGACGGCCTTCCCGGAGGGGACCCAGTACTTC. The chain links TRBV9 to TRBJ2-5; tentative D call: TRBD2 (6 bases). The ends were cut back, 3 bases at V and 7 bases at J, with 19 bases in the middle. In germline, CDR1 is SGDLS, CDR2 YYNGEE. The CDR3 extends over 15 amino acids.

This clonotype was seen only a few times. This chain links TRBV3-1 with TRBJ2-1; D is possibly TRBD1 (6 bases). Looked up from germline, CDR1 is LGHDT and CDR2 is YNNKEL (reference sequence). CDR3 length: 14 residues. Trimming removed 4 bases at V and 6 bases at J, with 13 bases between. This CDR3 reads CASSLLRGTNEQFF. The CDR3 DNA reads TGTGCCAGCAGCCTGCTAAGGGGGACCAATGAGCAGTTCTTC.

The chain uses TRBV4-3 and TRBJ2-7; D not resolved. CDR1 and CDR2 from the germline V gene are LGHNA and YSLEER. CDR3 size: 13 residues. V shed 3 bases and J shed 5 bases, with 11 bases lying between them. CDR3 DNA sequence: TGCGCCAGCAGCCATCAACCCCCAGACGAGCAGTACTTC. It yields the protein CASSHQPPDEQYF.